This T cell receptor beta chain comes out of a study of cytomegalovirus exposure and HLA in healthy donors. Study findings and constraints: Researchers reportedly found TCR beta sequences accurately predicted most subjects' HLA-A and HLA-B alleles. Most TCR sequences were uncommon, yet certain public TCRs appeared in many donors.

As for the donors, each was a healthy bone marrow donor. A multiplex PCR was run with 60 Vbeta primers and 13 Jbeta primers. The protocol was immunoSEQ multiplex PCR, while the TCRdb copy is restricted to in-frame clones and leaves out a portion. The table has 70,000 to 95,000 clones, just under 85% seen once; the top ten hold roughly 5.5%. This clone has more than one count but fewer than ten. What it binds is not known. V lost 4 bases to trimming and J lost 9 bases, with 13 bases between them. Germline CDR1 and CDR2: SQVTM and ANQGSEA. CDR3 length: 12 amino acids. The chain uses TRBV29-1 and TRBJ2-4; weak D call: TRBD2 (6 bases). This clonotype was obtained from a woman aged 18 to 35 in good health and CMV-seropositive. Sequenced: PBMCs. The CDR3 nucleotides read TGCAGCGTTGGCGGGGCAGGAGGCATTCAGTACTTC. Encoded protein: CSVGGAGGIQYF.